This T cell receptor (beta chain) was captured in a study of Ad26.COV2.S vaccination and SARS-CoV-2 variants. With 4 bases removed from V and 2 bases from J, the gap between germline ends came to 17 bases. The CDR3 totals 16 residues. In germline, CDR1 is SGHVS, CDR2 FQNEAQ. Study observations and caveats: Possibly, TCR breadth and depth analyses underestimated total T cell responses.

Sequencing used immunoSEQ multiplex PCR; TCRdb keeps in-frame clones, though not all of them. The sample holds around 350,000 clones, roughly 94% seen once. A note on this clone: The target antigen is unknown.

V usage is TRBV7-8 and J usage is TRBJ1-2; TRBD1 is a possible D gene (5 bases). The sample was peripheral blood, taken after recovery from COVID-19. This TCR was sampled from a human donor who had recovered from COVID-19. CDR3 residues: CASSSRADRTNYGYTF. The CDR3 DNA is TGTGCCAGCAGCTCACGAGCCGACAGAACCAACTATGGCTACACCTTC.